Only one count was recorded for the clone carrying this T cell receptor beta chain. Looked up from germline, CDR1 is LGHNA and CDR2 is YNFKEQ. The V gene lost 5 bases and the J gene lost 6 bases, with 18 bases spanning the gap. The CDR3 is 15 amino acids. The sample originates from a study of blood T cell repertoires in COVID-19. Profiled with immunoSEQ multiplex PCR; TCRdb holds only in-frame clones, not every one. Of about 4,900 clones listed, approximately 91% are singletons. Sequenced: peripheral blood. The clonotype comes from a human donor in a cohort sampled during active COVID-19. The V gene is TRBV4-2, the J gene TRBJ2-3; D might be TRBD2 (7 bases). The CDR3 DNA reads TGTGCCAGCAGCGCAAAAGGGGGGGTCGACGATACGCAGTATTTT. It encodes CASSAKGGVDDTQYF.